Shown below are 21 T cell receptor beta chains from a single sample sequenced in a study of vaccination effects on CD4 cells after COVID-19. Prior to sequencing, the ViraFEST assay stimulated PBMC with viral peptide pools, which expanded the antigen-specific CD4+ T cells. The culture ran for roughly ten days before CD4+ T cells were isolated. What these receptors recognize is not known. The repertoire was sequenced with immunoSEQ multiplex PCR; TCRdb's copy has only in-frame clones and lacks some. The table includes 30,000 to 35,000 clones, roughly 63% detected once. Sequenced material: CD4+ T cells from PBMCs cultured with HCoV-229E spike peptides, taken before COVID-19 vaccination. These receptors originate from a human donor who received a COVID-19 vaccine.

CDR3 DNA: TGTGCCAGCAGCTTAGCCGGGACAGGGAAATACGAGCAGTACTTC. Amino acids: CASSLAGTGKYEQYF. The V call is TRBV7-8, the J call TRBJ2-7, with TRBD1 identical over 9 bases. Unmatched junction bases numbered 4, after V lost 0 bases and J lost 4 bases. From germline, CDR1 is SGHVS and CDR2 FQNEAQ. The CDR3 is 15 residues long.

The rearrangement uses TRBV9 and TRBJ2-1; 10 bases align to TRBD1. The CDR3 is made up of 14 amino acids. From germline, CDR1 is SGDLS and CDR2 YYNGEE. The V and J ends lost 6 bases and 4 bases, in that order; junction bases with no gene match: 4. CDR3 in amino acids: CASTPGQGYNEQFF. The CDR3 DNA sequence: TGTGCCAGCACGCCGGGACAGGGGTACAATGAGCAGTTCTTC.

The chain uses TRBV6-5 and TRBJ1-2, with D hard to call. This CDR3 has 13 residues. Trimming took off 7 bases at V and 4 bases at J, with 13 bases between the two ends. CDR1 is MNHEY, CDR2 SVGAGI, per germline. In DNA, the CDR3 is TGTGCCAGCATGGTAGGAGGTGCCTATGGCTACACCTTC. Translated: CASMVGGAYGYTF.

The genes are TRBV27 and TRBJ1-2; D perhaps matches TRBD1 (6 bases). V shed 4 bases and J shed 0 bases, with 12 bases lying between them. This CDR3 region has 15 residues. From germline, CDR1 is MNHEY and CDR2 SMNVEV (reference sequence). The CDR3 region has the DNA TGTGCCAGCAGTTCCACAGGGCTTCCTAACTATGGCTACACCTTC. This encodes CASSSTGLPNYGYTF.

The chain carries TRBV3-1 (or the pseudogene TRBV3-2) and TRBJ2-7; D is perhaps TRBD1 (5 bases). The CDR3 runs to 14 residues. Germline lookup yields CDR1 LGHDT and CDR2 YNNKEL (reference sequence). V lost 1 base and J lost 2, with 9 bases in between. Written as DNA, the CDR3 is TGTGCCAGCAGCCAAGCGCAGGGTCCCTACGAGCAGTACTTC. Translating gives CASSQAQGPYEQYF.

In this sample, this clone turned up once. The gene calls are TRBV5-6 and TRBJ1-1, with 7 bases fitting TRBD1. With V trimmed by 1 base and J by 11 bases, 5 bases remained unmatched. The CDR3 is made up of 12 amino acids. Germline V gives CDR1 SGHDT, CDR2 YYEEEE. This chain's CDR3 is CASSLRDSWAFF. CDR3 sequence (DNA): TGTGCCAGCAGCTTGAGGGACAGTTGGGCTTTCTTT.

The chain uses TRBV20-1 and TRBJ2-3; D gene unclear. This CDR3 is built from 15 residues. Germline V gene data show CDR1 as DFQATT and CDR2 as SNEGSKA (reference sequence). The V gene lost 3 bases and the J gene lost 0 bases, with 13 bases spanning the gap. CDR3 in amino acids: CSASMAETSTDTQYF. The DNA of the CDR3 is TGCAGTGCTAGTATGGCGGAGACTAGCACAGATACGCAGTATTTT.

The chain links TRBV9 to TRBJ2-7; D gene uncertain. The germline V gene has CDR1 SGDLS and CDR2 YYNGEE. The CDR3 has 13 residues. Trimming took 0 bases from V and 5 from J, leaving 9 bases between them. This CDR3 is CASSVGSVHEQYF. Written as DNA, the CDR3 is TGTGCCAGCAGCGTAGGGAGCGTCCACGAGCAGTACTTC.

The V gene is TRBV5-6, the J gene TRBJ2-1; 7 bases agree with TRBD1. This CDR3 spans 16 amino acids. J gave up 1 base and V 1 base, and 5 bases lay outside the gene matches. Per the germline V gene, CDR1 is SGHDT and CDR2 is YYEEEE. The CDR3, as DNA: TGTGCCAGCAGCTTGTACAGGGGCTCGTCCTACAATGAGCAGTTCTTC. Protein sequence: CASSLYRGSSYNEQFF.

The table lists this clone with a few counts. V and J are TRBV19 and TRBJ1-2, with 7 bases identical to TRBD1. Looked up from germline, CDR1 is LNHDA and CDR2 is SQIVND (reference sequence). The CDR3 sequence is 15 residues long. V was pared by 7 bases and J by 3 bases, with 11 bases of the junction left unmatched. CDR3 sequence (DNA): TGTGCCAGTAAACCCACTTCGACAGGGTACTATGGCTACACCTTC. Translated: CASKPTSTGYYGYTF.

The chain employs TRBV30 and TRBJ1-3; tentatively, D is TRBD1 (6 bases). Germline V gives CDR1 GTSNPN, CDR2 SVGIG (reference sequence). This CDR3 is built from 16 residues. Trimming left V 1 base short and J 0 bases short, with 13 bases between. The CDR3 DNA sequence: TGTGCCTGGAGTGGGTCAGGGGCCAGCTCTGGAAACACCATATATTTT. Amino acid sequence: CAWSGSGASSGNTIYF.

This clone came up a few times. The chain carries TRBV18 and TRBJ1-6; no definite D call. Deletions cut 3 bases from V and 8 bases from J, with 11 bases between. The length of the CDR3 is 14 residues. Per germline, CDR1 KGHSH and CDR2 LQKENI. CDR3 nucleotides: TGTGCCAGCTCACCTCGGATCGGAGATTCACCCCTCCACTTT. This translates into CASSPRIGDSPLHF.

This clone turned up a few times. This chain connects TRBV18 to TRBJ2-1; the match to TRBD2 covers 15 bases. The CDR3 loop spans 16 amino acids. Germline CDR1 reads KGHSH; CDR2 reads LQKENI. Losses at the gene ends were 0 bases for V and 8 bases for J; bases not matched to a gene: 2. The CDR3 here is CASSPPWTSGRDEQFF. The DNA for the CDR3 is TGTGCCAGCTCACCACCGTGGACTAGCGGGAGGGATGAGCAGTTCTTC. The whole variable domain, filled in from reference TRBV18 and TRBJ2-1, reads NAGVMQNPRHLVRRRGQEARLRCSPMKGHSHVYWYRQLPEEGLKFMVYLQKENIIDESGMPKERFSAEFPKEGPSILRIQQVVRGDSAAYFCASSPPWTSGRDEQFFGPGTRLTVL.

This clone was seen only once. CDR3 nucleotides: TGTGCCACTGCGGGCGAGTATGCAACTAATGAAAAACTGTTTTTT. The encoded protein is CATAGEYATNEKLFF. The chain links TRBV27 to TRBJ1-4; D is unclear. Germline V gene data show CDR1 as MNHEY and CDR2 as SMNVEV (reference sequence). There are 15 residues in the CDR3. Trimming pared 10 bases from V and 0 bases from J, leaving 15 bases between.

CDR3 residues: CASSLSPNRGLGQPQHF. In DNA, the CDR3 is TGCGCCAGCAGCTTGAGCCCGAACAGGGGGCTGGGTCAGCCCCAGCATTTT. The rearrangement joins TRBV5-1 to TRBJ1-5; 9 nucleotides align to TRBD1. CDR3 length equals 17 residues. V lost 1 base, J lost 6 bases, and 11 bases stayed unmatched. Germline V gene sequence: CDR1 SGHRS, CDR2 YFSETQ.

The chain couples TRBV19 to TRBJ1-1, with a possible D match to TRBD1 (6 bases). Trimming removed 9 bases from V and 5 bases from J, with 31 bases in between. Germline V gene data show CDR1 as LNHDA and CDR2 as SQIVND (reference sequence). CDR3 length: 18 amino acids. The CDR3, as DNA: TGTGCCAGCAACCCTTATCCCGGGGGCGCGATGTTGGGTACTGAAGCTTTCTTT. It specifies CASNPYPGGAMLGTEAFF.

The chain couples TRBV5-4 to TRBJ2-1, with 9 bases matching TRBD1. Losses at the gene ends were 4 bases for V and 4 bases for J; bases not matched to a gene: 6. The CDR3 runs 15 residues. CDR1 SGHNT and CDR2 YYREEE come from the germline V gene (reference sequence). The CDR3 DNA follows: TGTGCCAGCAGCACCGGACAGGGGAATTACAATGAGCAGTTCTTC. This encodes CASSTGQGNYNEQFF.

V and J are TRBV3-1 (or the pseudogene TRBV3-2) and TRBJ2-3; 7 nucleotides line up with TRBD2. Germline V CDR1 and CDR2: LGHDT, YNNKEL (reference sequence). V trimming: 5 bases; J trimming: 8 bases; junction bases outside the gene matches: 4. The CDR3 has 12 amino acids. This chain's CDR3 is CASSYGEGTQYF. In DNA form, the CDR3 reads TGTGCCAGCAGCTACGGGGAGGGTACGCAGTATTTT.

This clone has just a few counts. The chain recombines TRBV5-1 with TRBJ1-1, with 8 bases fitting TRBD1. With 0 bases clipped from V and 1 base from J, the junction kept 2 bases outside the gene matches. The CDR3 length is 15 residues. In germline, CDR1 is SGHRS, CDR2 YFSETQ. Here the CDR3 DNA reads TGCGCCAGCAGCTTGGAAGACAGGGGGAACACTGAAGCTTTCTTT. Its protein is CASSLEDRGNTEAFF. The full variable domain, in which reference TRBV5-1 and TRBJ1-1 provide the parts outside the CDR3, is KAGVTQTPRYLIKTRGQQVTLSCSPISGHRSVSWYQQTPGQGLQFLFEYFSETQRNKGNFPGRFSGRQFSNSRSEMNVSTLELGDSALYLCASSLEDRGNTEAFFGQGTRLTVV.

The chain uses TRBV4-3 and TRBJ2-1; TRBD2 matches at 7 bases. CDR3 size: 16 residues. Germline trimming cut 1 base from V and 10 bases from J; bases unmatched to any gene: 13. Per the germline V gene, CDR1 is LGHNA and CDR2 is YSLEER. CDR3 sequence (DNA): TGCGCCAGCAGCCAAGTGCCGGGGGGTCCCGGTCGGGAGCAGTTCTTC. Translation: CASSQVPGGPGREQFF.

The rearrangement joins TRBV12-3 or TRBV12-4 to TRBJ2-6; 7 bases line up with TRBD1. The V gene end was trimmed by 3 bases and the J gene end by 18 bases; junction bases not matched to a gene: 8. This CDR3 is built from 12 residues. DNA of the CDR3: TGTGCCAGCAGTTTGGGAAGGACAGGCCCGACTTTC. It encodes CASSLGRTGPTF.